This T cell receptor (beta chain) was captured by sequencing in a study of T cell responses to AZD1222 COVID-19 vaccine. V lost 4 bases and J lost 4, with 14 bases in between. The CDR3 loop spans 14 amino acids. Germline V gene sequence: CDR1 KGHSH, CDR2 LQKENI. Only a few counts were recorded for this clone. Libraries were prepared by immunoSEQ multiplex PCR; TCRdb keeps only in-frame clonotypes and omits some of them. The table records 100,000 or so clones, roughly nine tenths of them present only once. Pooled samples include second doses given at about 4 or 12 weeks. The V and J genes are TRBV18 and TRBJ2-7, with a weak D call TRBD1 (5 bases). Sequencing used peripheral blood, obtained 28 days after the second AZD1222 dose. The clonotype originates from an adult who received the AZD1222 COVID-19 vaccine. CDR3 residues: CASSQTQGSYEQYF. CDR3 sequence (DNA): TGTGCCAGCTCACAAACCCAGGGTTCTTACGAGCAGTACTTC.